Presented here are 10 T cell receptor beta chains from one specimen sequenced in a study of cytomegalovirus exposure and HLA in healthy donors. Vbeta (60) and Jbeta (13) primers were used in the PCR. TCRdb's copy holds only in-frame clones and misses some; the assay was immunoSEQ multiplex PCR. In the table there are 60,000 to 90,000 clones, about 73% of which are singletons. The sequenced material came from PBMCs. Receptors were obtained from a woman between 45 and 65 years old in good health and CMV-seropositive.

The chain carries TRBV7-6 and TRBJ2-1; D perhaps matches TRBD1 (5 bases). This CDR3 comprises 12 residues. The V end was cut by 3 bases, the J end by 5 bases, with 5 bases between. Germline lookup yields CDR1 SGHVS and CDR2 FNYEAQ. CDR3: CASSFRDNEQFF. CDR3 sequence (DNA): TGTGCCAGCAGCTTCAGGGACAATGAGCAGTTCTTC. The full variable domain, in which reference TRBV7-6 and TRBJ2-1 provide the parts outside the CDR3, is GAGVSQSPRYKVTKRGQDVALRCDPISGHVSLYWYRQALGQGPEFLTYFNYEAQQDKSGLPNDRFSAERPEGSISTLTIQRTEQRDSAMYRCASSFRDNEQFFGPGTRLTVL.

The V gene is TRBV2, the J gene TRBJ2-7; 8 bases align to TRBD2. V lost 6 bases, J lost 2 bases, and 12 bases stayed unmatched. Germline CDR1 SNHLY, CDR2 FYNNEI. The CDR3 extends over 16 amino acids. CDR3 region: CASRGDTGGRPYEQYF. The CDR3 region has the DNA TGTGCCAGCAGGGGCGATACGGGGGGGCGGCCCTACGAGCAGTACTTC.

The chain is built from TRBV7-2 and TRBJ1-1, with unresolved D. The CDR3 is 13 amino acids. The V end was cut by 5 bases, the J end by 0 bases, with 7 bases between. CDR1 is SGHTA and CDR2 is FQGNSA in the germline V gene. CDR3 loop: CASSTDLNTEAFF. The CDR3 nucleotides read TGTGCCAGCAGCACAGATCTGAACACTGAAGCTTTCTTT.

CDR3 region: CASSEWGQGGYGYTF. The CDR3 DNA sequence: TGTGCCAGCAGTGAATGGGGTCAGGGTGGCTATGGCTACACCTTC. The chain employs TRBV6-1 and TRBJ1-2; perhaps TRBD1 as D (5 bases). V gave up 2 bases and J gave up 4 bases, with 14 bases separating them. This CDR3 is built from 15 residues. The germline V gene has CDR1 MNHNS and CDR2 SASEGT.

This rearrangement joins TRBV9 to TRBJ2-1, with 9 bases aligning to TRBD2. J was trimmed by 4 bases and V by 3 bases; bases with no gene match: 8. The CDR3 has 16 amino acids. Per the germline V gene, CDR1 is SGDLS and CDR2 is YYNGEE. CDR3 residues: CASSAKSGGTYNEQFF. The DNA of the CDR3 is TGTGCCAGCAGCGCGAAGAGCGGGGGGACATACAATGAGCAGTTCTTC. The variable domain in full, completed from reference TRBV9 and TRBJ2-1, reads DSGVTQTPKHLITATGQRVTLRCSPRSGDLSVYWYQQSLDQGLQFLIQYYNGEERAKGNILERFSAQQFPDLHSELNLSSLELGDSALYFCASSAKSGGTYNEQFFGPGTRLTVL.

This clone was observed a few times. The chain uses TRBV29-1 and TRBJ1-1; 10 bases match TRBD1. Germline lookup yields CDR1 SQVTM and CDR2 ANQGSEA. V lost 1 base and J lost 1; bases outside the gene matches: 6. This CDR3 has 16 residues. Here the CDR3 reads CSVEGGTGEGNTEAFF. CDR3 DNA: TGCAGCGTTGAAGGCGGGACAGGGGAGGGGAACACTGAAGCTTTCTTT.

The V gene is TRBV5-1, the J gene TRBJ2-5; 12 positions match TRBD2. Trimming at V came to 2 bases and at J to 5 bases, leaving 7 bases not matched to a gene. Germline V lookup: CDR1 SGHRS, CDR2 YFSETQ. The CDR3 covers 16 residues. The CDR3 region is CASSLGTSGLGETQYF. For the CDR3, the DNA is TGCGCCAGCAGCTTAGGGACTAGCGGGCTAGGGGAGACCCAGTACTTC.

This clone was seen only once. This sequence joins TRBV27 and TRBJ2-7; 9 bases line up with TRBD1. J gave up 5 bases and V 5 bases, and 10 bases lay outside the gene matches. Looked up from germline, CDR1 is MNHEY and CDR2 is SMNVEV (reference sequence). CDR3 length equals 15 residues. CDR3 loop: CASSEQGTGIDEQYF. The DNA for the CDR3 is TGTGCCAGCAGTGAGCAAGGGACAGGGATCGACGAGCAGTACTTC.

Concerning this clone itself: The sample carries other DNA sequences with the same CDR3. The gene calls are TRBV28 and TRBJ1-2, with D unresolved. CDR1 is MDHEN and CDR2 is SYDVKM in the germline V gene. This CDR3 region has 11 residues. The germline V and J ends were trimmed by 3 bases and 7 bases, with 6 bases remaining between them. As DNA, the CDR3 is TGTGCCAGCAGTTTCAACGGTGGCTACACCTTC. Translated: CASSFNGGYTF.

The chain combines TRBV6-1 with TRBJ1-2, with D possibly matching TRBD1 (5 bases). Trimming shortened V by 2 bases and J by 7 bases, and 17 bases separated the two germline ends. The germline CDR1 and CDR2 sequences are MNHNS and SASEGT. This CDR3 is built from 15 residues. CDR3 in amino acids: CASSESHRTTAGYTF. As DNA, the CDR3 is TGTGCCAGCAGTGAAAGTCACAGGACCACGGCTGGCTACACCTTC.